This T cell receptor (beta chain) was obtained from a study of breast tumors, draining lymph nodes, adjacent tissues. Study findings and constraints: The data were judged consistent with most tumor T cells coming from lymph node and expanding in tumor. Luminal-like breast cancer showed significantly higher tumor–nontumor repertoire similarity than basal-like.

TCRdb used MiXCR to reprocess the multiplex PCR reads, holding one entry per CDR3 protein. Of 70,000 to 95,000 distinct CDR3 sequences in the sample, about 20% were seen once. The CDR3 runs to 13 residues. Deletions cut 3 bases from V and 4 bases from J, with 13 bases between. Germline V gene lookup returns CDR1 DFQATT and CDR2 SNEGSKA (reference sequence). Axillary draining lymph nodes of breast cancer patients supplied the node samples. By share, this clonotype counts as medium-sized. The antigen remains unidentified. Sequencing input: axillary lymph node tissue. The clonotype comes from a female donor with breast cancer. Some clones in this sample may be carry-over from other donors' samples. V is TRBV20-1 and J is TRBJ2-7; a weak D match, TRBD1 (5 bases). The chain's CDR3 is CSARSQGWYEQYF. Written as DNA, the CDR3 is TGCAGTGCTAGGAGCCAGGGATGGTACGAGCAGTACTTC.